These T cell receptor beta chains were read from a single sample in a study of CD8 T cells in ankylosing spondylitis. Via MiXCR, TCRdb re-called the 5' RACE reads, giving one row per CDR3 protein. The sample lists 200,000 to 250,000 distinct CDR3 sequences; about 10% were seen once. Sequencing was done on a sample of blood, either unsorted or a sorted T cell fraction (not recorded which). Every receptor here comes from a male donor with ankylosing spondylitis or in good health (not recorded which). The conserved cysteine and the conserved F or W are not part of the CDR3 here. The order of the fields is J gene, V gene, CDR3 protein.

J: TRBJ1-1; V: TRBV5-5; CDR3: ASSLAGQGTHTEAF
J: TRBJ2-1; V: TRBV3-1; CDR3: ASSQNRVRGWTYNEQF
J: TRBJ2-1; V: TRBV6-2/TRBV6-3; CDR3: ASSLGDTYNEQF
J: TRBJ2-1; V: TRBV4-2; CDR3: ASSQASGRALGSYNEQF
J: TRBJ1-6; V: TRBV20-1; CDR3: SASHRPNSPLH
J: TRBJ2-1; V: TRBV20-1; CDR3: SASGQGVGQGASYNEQF
J: TRBJ2-1; V: TRBV5-6; CDR3: ASSLSGDSF
J: TRBJ2-2; V: TRBV5-1; CDR3: ASSLAGSGAGELF
J: TRBJ2-3; V: TRBV20-1; CDR3: SASGLAASTDTQY
J: TRBJ2-3; V: TRBV12-3/TRBV12-4; CDR3: ASSPRLGTSGRGTRNTQY
J: TRBJ1-1; V: TRBV20-1; CDR3: SARVGYEAF
J: TRBJ2-7; V: TRBV7-2; CDR3: ASSLGGGGGPQY
J: TRBJ2-6; V: TRBV5-1; CDR3: ASTGRHSGANVLT
J: TRBJ1-2; V: TRBV7-9; CDR3: ASSPERRLSNYGYT
J: TRBJ2-7; V: TRBV30; CDR3: AWSVGRNYEQY
J: TRBJ2-1; V: TRBV29-1; CDR3: GTSGGNDNEQF
J: TRBJ2-1; V: TRBV10-3; CDR3: ASQGLADNEQF
J: TRBJ1-4; V: TRBV7-2; CDR3: ASSLAQGYNEKLF
J: TRBJ2-2; V: TRBV7-2; CDR3: ANSSRGGELF
J: TRBJ2-1; V: TRBV11-1; CDR3: ASSENRKREERDNEQF
J: TRBJ2-3; V: TRBV5-1; CDR3: ASSLERIGDTQY
J: TRBJ1-4; V: TRBV7-2; CDR3: ASSLVTGGDEKLF
J: TRBJ2-3; V: TRBV20-1; CDR3: SATLNDASTDTQY
J: TRBJ2-3; V: TRBV9; CDR3: ASSVGYQTSTDTQY
J: TRBJ2-1; V: TRBV3-1; CDR3: ASSQVYRDEQF
J: TRBJ1-5; V: TRBV6-5; CDR3: ASSYQQGANQPQH
J: TRBJ2-1; V: TRBV4-1; CDR3: ASSLAYQGAYNEQF
J: TRBJ2-1; V: TRBV6-1; CDR3: ASSELYNEQF
J: TRBJ1-2; V: TRBV4-1; CDR3: ASSQDLGPYT
J: TRBJ2-3; V: TRBV7-9; CDR3: ASSPGLSPDTQY
J: TRBJ2-1; V: TRBV11-3; CDR3: ASSPRGHNLGNEQF
J: TRBJ2-7; V: TRBV5-1; CDR3: ASSPGGGADYEQY
J: TRBJ1-1; V: TRBV28; CDR3: ASSSGVRGLTSF
J: TRBJ1-5; V: TRBV15; CDR3: ATSRDPAGAPNQPQH
J: TRBJ2-1; V: TRBV3-1; CDR3: ASTLSGGSADEQF
J: TRBJ2-5; V: TRBV7-8; CDR3: ASSLPGYGTQY
J: TRBJ2-5; V: TRBV6-2/TRBV6-3; CDR3: ASSYLAGERETQY
J: TRBJ2-1; V: TRBV7-2; CDR3: ASSPMPRVDEQF
J: TRBJ2-2; V: TRBV7-2; CDR3: ASSGRDRATGELF
J: TRBJ2-7; V: TRBV5-1; CDR3: ASSLRQGFSYEQY
J: TRBJ2-1; V: TRBV20-1; CDR3: SAHRLASSYNEQF
J: TRBJ1-5; V: TRBV30; CDR3: AWSLGHLQQPQH
J: TRBJ2-3; V: TRBV30; CDR3: AWSVLAGGGTDTQY
J: TRBJ1-2; V: TRBV29-1; CDR3: SGGTTGYGYT
J: TRBJ2-7; V: TRBV6-1; CDR3: ASSDAGVTEQY
J: TRBJ2-3; V: TRBV12-3/TRBV12-4; CDR3: ASSTGHRSTDTQY
J: TRBJ1-1; V: TRBV20-1; CDR3: SARDPQGTAF
J: TRBJ2-1; V: TRBV4-1; CDR3: ASSQGVGTSYNEQF
J: TRBJ1-1; V: TRBV5-4; CDR3: ASSPRDRGPTEAF
J: TRBJ2-3; V: TRBV5-4; CDR3: ASSLPQAGDTQY
J: TRBJ2-2; V: TRBV5-1; CDR3: ASSDRGIAGELF
J: TRBJ2-1; V: TRBV6-5; CDR3: ASHRGTGEQF
J: TRBJ1-5; V: TRBV30; CDR3: AWSLGGSNQPQH
J: TRBJ2-3; V: TRBV12-3/TRBV12-4; CDR3: ASSSSRGLAGTDTQY
J: TRBJ2-7; V: TRBV5-6; CDR3: ASSPGGRPYEQY
J: TRBJ2-3; V: TRBV2; CDR3: ASTLNLGNPTQY